Detailed here is one T cell receptor (beta chain). V was pared by 0 bases and J by 4 bases, with 12 bases between. Germline CDR1 is LNHNV and CDR2 is YYDKDF (reference sequence). This CDR3 is built from 16 residues. Data came from immunoSEQ multiplex PCR; TCRdb stores just in-frame clones and leaves some out. The sample carries approximately 50,000 clones, roughly 86% recorded once. These data belong to a study of blood T cell repertoires in COVID-19. Sequencing was done on a sample of peripheral blood. This receptor was obtained from a woman aged 80 or over with acute or convalescent COVID-19. This chain joins TRBV15 and TRBJ1-4; D call uncertain. Written as DNA, the CDR3 is TGTGCCACCAGCAGAGATCTAGGCGGTGATAATGAAAAACTGTTTTTT. It codes for CATSRDLGGDNEKLFF.